This TCR beta chain comes out of a study of Ad26.COV2.S vaccination and SARS-CoV-2 variants. Study-wide points: Recipients of either vaccine or placebo displayed similar breadth of non-spike TCRs.

Profiled with immunoSEQ multiplex PCR; TCRdb holds only in-frame clones, not every one. Of about 400,000 clones in the sample, 80% to 95% are singletons; the top ten hold approximately 1.7%. As for this clone: Its cognate antigen is unknown.

Treatment indicated: around 19 received Ad26.COV2.S at low or high dose, single or two shots; a few received placebo; per-sample allocation not given. Sampling happened 63 days after the first vaccine or placebo injection. Spike of the Wuhan-strain SARS-CoV-2 was expressed by an Ad26 vector, which formed the vaccine. V lost 5 bases, J lost 5 bases, and 21 bases lay in between. Germline CDR1 MNHEY, CDR2 SMNVEV (reference sequence). The CDR3 has 16 amino acids. The receptor's source is a person aged 18 to 65 who received the Ad26.COV2.S COVID-19 vaccine or a placebo. The rearrangement joins TRBV27 to TRBJ2-5; D is unclear. The specimen was peripheral blood, collected in a trial of Ad26.COV2.S vaccine versus placebo. The CDR3 sequence is CASSPLLRAEWETQYF. For the CDR3, the DNA is TGTGCCAGCAGTCCTCTACTACGGGCAGAGTGGGAGACCCAGTACTTC.